Listed here are 27 T cell receptor beta chains from one sample, sequenced in a study of shared clonotypes between healthy human individuals. Sequenced by immunoSEQ multiplex PCR; TCRdb stores in-frame clones only, minus some. Of about 490,000 clones in the sample, around 73% were seen once. The sequencing input was PBMCs. These receptors were collected from a middle-aged woman in good health. Some clones in this sample may be carry-over from other donors' samples.

The V call is TRBV6-1, the J call TRBJ1-5, with unresolved D. V was trimmed by 1 base and J by 0 bases, leaving 13 bases between them. Germline CDR1 reads MNHNS; CDR2 reads SASEGT. CDR3 length equals 17 residues. CDR3 sequence (DNA): TGTGCCAGCAGTGAAGACGTAGGATTGTATAGCAATCAGCCCCAGCATTTT. Amino acid sequence: CASSEDVGLYSNQPQHF.

The V and J genes are TRBV27 and TRBJ1-4; D is unresolved. Looked up from germline, CDR1 is MNHEY and CDR2 is SMNVEV (reference sequence). With 2 bases removed from V and 8 bases from J, the gap between germline ends came to 12 bases. The CDR3 has 14 amino acids. This CDR3 is CASSLTGFGEKLFF. The CDR3 nucleotides are TGTGCCAGCAGTTTAACGGGCTTTGGCGAAAAACTGTTTTTT.

As regards this clone: Other DNA sequences in the same sample also yield this CDR3. The genes are TRBV9 and TRBJ1-1; unclear D gene. V lost 2 bases, J lost 1 base, and 6 bases lay in between. Germline V gene sequence: CDR1 SGDLS, CDR2 YYNGEE. The CDR3 is 13 amino acids. CDR3 sequence reads: CASSVQRNTEAFF. DNA for the CDR3: TGTGCCAGCAGCGTGCAGCGGAACACTGAAGCTTTCTTT. The full variable domain, its missing parts supplied by reference TRBV9 and TRBJ1-1, is DSGVTQTPKHLITATGQRVTLRCSPRSGDLSVYWYQQSLDQGLQFLIQYYNGEERAKGNILERFSAQQFPDLHSELNLSSLELGDSALYFCASSVQRNTEAFFGQGTRLTVV.

The V gene is TRBV11-2, the J gene TRBJ2-1; D might be TRBD1 or TRBD2, each matching 5 bases. V dropped 1 base and J dropped 0 bases, with 10 bases sitting between them. Per germline, CDR1 SGHAT and CDR2 FQNNGV. This CDR3 is 16 amino acids long. The CDR3 sequence is CASSLGGDPSYNEQFF. CDR3 nucleotide sequence: TGTGCCAGCAGCTTAGGAGGGGACCCCTCCTACAATGAGCAGTTCTTC.

This chain links TRBV9 with TRBJ2-2; 7 nucleotides match TRBD2. From germline, CDR1 is SGDLS and CDR2 YYNGEE. J lost 6 bases, V lost 2 bases, and 7 bases had no gene match. The CDR3 is made up of 15 amino acids. In nucleotides, the CDR3 is TGTGCCAGCAGCGTGAGCGGGATGGGGGCCGGGGAGCTGTTTTTT. Translated: CASSVSGMGAGELFF.

The chain couples TRBV6-1 to TRBJ2-2; D might be TRBD1 or TRBD2, each matching 5 bases. V lost 3 bases and J 6 bases, leaving 17 bases between the germline ends. This CDR3 is built from 16 residues. Germline values: CDR1 MNHNS, CDR2 SASEGT. The CDR3 DNA follows: TGTGCCAGCAGTGACCACGGGGCCAGGGTGTCCGGGGAGCTGTTTTTT. It specifies CASSDHGARVSGELFF.

The chain joins TRBV5-5 to TRBJ1-4, with TRBD1 matching 8 bases. The CDR3 sequence is 14 residues long. Losses at the gene ends were 3 bases for V and 8 bases for J; bases not matched to a gene: 6. Germline V lookup: CDR1 SGHKS, CDR2 YYEKEE (reference sequence). This chain's CDR3 is CASSSGQGREKLFF. CDR3 in DNA: TGTGCCAGCAGCTCCGGACAGGGTCGGGAAAAACTGTTTTTT. Combining the CDR3 with reference TRBV5-5 and TRBJ1-4 gives the whole variable domain DAGVTQSPTHLIKTRGQQVTLRCSPISGHKSVSWYQQVLGQGPQFIFQYYEKEERGRGNFPDRFSARQFPNYSSELNVNALLLGDSALYLCASSSGQGREKLFFGSGTQLSVL.

V gene TRBV19 combines with J gene TRBJ2-7; the D is unclear. Trimming took off 4 bases at V and 0 bases at J, with 16 bases between the two ends. CDR3 length equals 16 residues. CDR1 and CDR2 (germline): LNHDA, SQIVND (reference sequence). CDR3: CASSNGPGRGSYEQYF. CDR3 bases: TGTGCCAGTAGTAACGGCCCGGGTCGAGGCTCCTACGAGCAGTACTTC.

The chain combines TRBV21-1 with TRBJ2-3; no DNA check was done on the table's D call, TRBD1. TRBV21-1 corresponds to a pseudogene. The CDR3 covers 15 residues. The CDR3 spells CASNPGQDSTDTQYF. The CDR3 DNA is TGTGCCAGCAATCCGGGACAGGATAGCACAGATACGCAGTATTTT.

V gene TRBV28 combines with J gene TRBJ1-5; D is uncertain. V was clipped by 7 bases and J by 0 bases, with 16 bases between them. Germline assignment: CDR1 MDHEN and CDR2 SYDVKM. The CDR3 consists of 16 residues. In DNA form, the CDR3 reads TGTGCCAGCATTAAGAAGGGCATATATAGCAATCAGCCCCAGCATTTT. The encoded protein is CASIKKGIYSNQPQHF. Looking up the rest from reference TRBV28 and TRBJ1-5 gives the full variable domain: DVKVTQSSRYLVKRTGEKVFLECVQDMDHENMFWYRQDPGLGLRLIYFSYDVKMKEKGDIPEGYSVSREKKERFSLILESASTNQTSMYLCASIKKGIYSNQPQHFGDGTRLSIL.

This clone occurred once. The chain carries TRBV30 and TRBJ1-6, with 7 bases fitting TRBD1. Germline lookup yields CDR1 GTSNPN and CDR2 SVGIG (reference sequence). V was clipped by 0 bases and J by 8 bases; unmatched bases: 4. The CDR3 extends over 14 amino acids. The CDR3 nucleotides read TGTGCCTGGAGTGTGAGCACAGGGGATTCACCCCTCCACTTT. The encoded protein is CAWSVSTGDSPLHF.

The chain carries TRBV10-3 and TRBJ2-1; 9 bases align to TRBD1. V lost 3 bases and J lost 4; bases outside the gene matches: 7. From germline, CDR1 is ENHRY and CDR2 SYGVKD. The CDR3 covers 16 residues. CDR3 in DNA: TGTGCCATCAGTGATGGTAGGACAGGGGAATACAATGAGCAGTTCTTC. As protein: CAISDGRTGEYNEQFF.

The chain has TRBV6-5 and TRBJ2-2; 7 bases line up with TRBD1. Germline V lookup: CDR1 MNHEY, CDR2 SVGAGI. The CDR3 spans 15 residues. Trimming cost V 5 bases and J 3 bases; bases outside gene matches: 6. CDR3 protein: CASSRQGRDTGELFF. Here the CDR3 DNA reads TGTGCCAGCAGTAGACAGGGAAGGGACACCGGGGAGCTGTTTTTT.

The genes are TRBV7-9 and TRBJ1-4; D not certain. CDR1 and CDR2 (germline): SEHNR, FQNEAQ (reference sequence). This CDR3 region has 16 residues. V lost 6 bases, J lost 0 bases, and 14 bases lay in between. CDR3 residues: CASSSIGSATNEKLFF. The CDR3 DNA sequence: TGTGCCAGCAGTTCGATCGGGAGTGCAACTAATGAAAAACTGTTTTTT.

The genes are TRBV6-1 and TRBJ2-2; D gene unclear. This CDR3 is 13 amino acids long. Germline V lookup: CDR1 MNHNS, CDR2 SASEGT. V lost 2 bases, J lost 3 bases, and 4 bases lay in between. The DNA for the CDR3 is TGTGCCAGCAGTGAATACGACACCGGGGAGCTGTTTTTT. It is translated as CASSEYDTGELFF.

V is TRBV30 and J is TRBJ2-5; possible D gene TRBD2, 5 bases. V was clipped by 2 bases and J by 1 base, with 11 bases between them. CDR1 and CDR2 (germline): GTSNPN, SVGIG (reference sequence). This CDR3 contains 14 residues. The CDR3 reads CAWSRGRTQETQYF. For the CDR3, the DNA is TGTGCCTGGAGTCGAGGGAGAACCCAAGAGACCCAGTACTTC. The entire variable domain, with the rest obtained from reference TRBV30 and TRBJ2-5, is as follows: SQTIHQWPATLVQPVGSPLSLECTVEGTSNPNLYWYRQAAGRGLQLLFYSVGIGQISSEVPQNLSASRPQDRQFILSSKKLLLSDSGFYLCAWSRGRTQETQYFGPGTRLLVL.

The rearrangement joins TRBV7-8 to TRBJ2-3, with a tentative D call TRBD2 (5 bases). Germline V lookup: CDR1 SGHVS, CDR2 FQNEAQ. Trimming shortened V by 7 bases and J by 1 base, and 27 bases separated the two germline ends. This CDR3 is built from 19 residues. For the CDR3, the DNA is TGTGCCAGCACCCGAACGTTGCGGGTACTTCAAGAGGGCACAGATACGCAGTATTTT. It specifies CASTRTLRVLQEGTDTQYF.

V is TRBV28 and J is TRBJ1-3; perhaps TRBD1 as D (6 bases). Germline V CDR1 and CDR2: MDHEN, SYDVKM. CDR3 length: 12 residues. V was pared by 6 bases and J by 7 bases, with 10 bases between. CDR3 in amino acids: CASSSQGNTIYF. The CDR3 coding sequence is TGTGCCAGCAGCTCACAGGGTAACACCATATATTTT.

The CDR3 coding sequence is TGTGCCAGCAGTGAAGTCTGGGAGGCAGATACGCAGTATTTT. Translated: CASSEVWEADTQYF. The chain carries TRBV2 and TRBJ2-3, with a tentative D call TRBD2 (6 bases). Germline V gene sequence: CDR1 SNHLY, CDR2 FYNNEI. The V and J ends lost 1 base and 4 bases respectively, with 9 bases between them. This CDR3 has 14 residues.

This clone was recorded many times. This chain joins TRBV7-6 and TRBJ2-7; 8 positions match TRBD2. The CDR3 loop spans 14 amino acids. Germline V gene lookup returns CDR1 SGHVS and CDR2 FNYEAQ. Trimming at V came to 5 bases and at J to 3 bases, leaving 6 bases not matched to a gene. The chain's CDR3 is CASSRAGEYYEQYF. CDR3 bases: TGTGCCAGCAGCCGAGCGGGGGAATACTACGAGCAGTACTTC.

The CDR3 coding sequence is TGTGCCAGCAGCAAAAGTGGCACTAGCGGAAAAAATAATGAGCAGTTCTTC. It is translated as CASSKSGTSGKNNEQFF. The chain uses TRBV21-1 and TRBJ2-1; the table's D gene call, TRBD2, was not cross checked with the DNA. TRBV21-1 is flagged as a pseudogene. There are 17 residues in the CDR3.

The chain couples TRBV11-3 to TRBJ1-3; D is unclear. There are 16 residues in the CDR3. Between the trimmed V and J ends, which lost 0 bases and 4 bases, there was a span of 13 bases. Germline loops: CDR1 SGHNT, CDR2 YENEEA. As DNA, the CDR3 is TGTGCCAGCAGCTTAGATCCCTCTCCTAGGGGAAACACCATATATTTT. Its protein is CASSLDPSPRGNTIYF.

The chain carries TRBV7-9 and TRBJ2-1; 12 nucleotides align to TRBD2. Trimming removed 5 bases from V and 3 bases from J; junction bases left unmatched: 5. The germline gives CDR1 SEHNR, CDR2 FQNEAQ (reference sequence). CDR3 length: 16 amino acids. For the CDR3, the DNA is TGTGCCAGCAGCCCCAGGACTAGCGGGAACTACAATGAGCAGTTCTTC. Its translation is CASSPRTSGNYNEQFF.

V gene TRBV9 combines with J gene TRBJ1-6; 9 nucleotides align to TRBD1. The CDR3 consists of 14 residues. CDR1 SGDLS and CDR2 YYNGEE come from the germline V gene. The V and J ends lost 0 bases and 8 bases, in that order; junction bases with no gene match: 0. CDR3 nucleotide sequence: TGTGCCAGCAGCGTAGGGACAGGGGATTCACCCCTCCACTTT. This translates into CASSVGTGDSPLHF.

The chain joins TRBV9 to TRBJ2-2; D gene unclear. Germline V gene lookup returns CDR1 SGDLS and CDR2 YYNGEE. Deletions cut 3 bases from V and 3 bases from J, with 6 bases between. The CDR3 contains 13 residues. The CDR3 is CASSDRHTGELFF. CDR3 in DNA: TGTGCCAGCAGCGATCGGCACACCGGGGAGCTGTTTTTT.

The chain combines TRBV13 with TRBJ1-1; 11 positions agree with TRBD1. Trimming took 6 bases from V and 1 from J; bases not matched to a gene: 16. The CDR3 contains 19 residues. Germline V gene sequence: CDR1 PRHDT, CDR2 FYEKMQ (reference sequence). As DNA, the CDR3 is TGTGCCAGCAGACCAGCGTTACCGGGACAGGGGGTAGAGAACACTGAAGCTTTCTTT. Translation gives CASRPALPGQGVENTEAFF.

The gene calls are TRBV11-2 and TRBJ2-2; tentative D call: TRBD1 (6 bases). Germline loops: CDR1 SGHAT, CDR2 FQNNGV. The CDR3 is made up of 15 amino acids. Trimming stripped 2 bases from V and 8 bases from J, with 15 bases between. CDR3 sequence (DNA): TGTGCCAGCAGCTTATGGACAGCCACCCCGGGGGAGCTGTTTTTT. It encodes CASSLWTATPGELFF.